These 2 T cell receptor beta chains were sequenced from one sample in a study of blood T cell repertoires in COVID-19. Clones were sequenced by immunoSEQ multiplex PCR, and TCRdb holds only the in-frame ones, with some missing. The table lists some 90,000 clones, 86% of them singletons. Sequences were obtained from peripheral blood. The receptors here all came from a woman at least 80 years old with acute or convalescent COVID-19.

The V and J genes are TRBV7-9 and TRBJ1-6, with TRBD1 matching 7 bases. The germline V gene encodes CDR1 SEHNR and CDR2 FQNEAQ (reference sequence). With 5 bases clipped from V and 7 bases from J, the junction kept 11 bases outside the gene matches. The CDR3 totals 16 residues. The CDR3: CASSLEAGGSNSPLHF. Here the CDR3 DNA reads TGTGCCAGCAGCCTAGAAGCAGGGGGATCCAATTCACCCCTCCACTTT.

This clone was detected once. The chain carries TRBV9 and TRBJ1-3; D is unresolved. The ends were cut back, 0 bases at V and 2 bases at J, with 12 bases in the middle. The V gene's germline CDR1 is SGDLS and CDR2 YYNGEE. The CDR3 sequence is 16 residues long. The CDR3 is CASSVGGEFPGNTIYF. Here the CDR3 DNA reads TGTGCCAGCAGCGTAGGGGGAGAGTTCCCTGGAAACACCATATATTTT.